This is a list of T cell receptor beta chains from one sample in a study of T-cell reconstitution after alpha-beta-depleted transplantation in children. Each CDR3 protein gets one entry after TCRdb re-called the PCR reads with MiXCR. The data contain about 70,000 distinct CDR3 sequences, about 11% of them singletons. Sequencing was performed on PBMCs, taken before TCRalphabeta/CD19-depleted stem cell transplant. The receptors were gathered from a boy aged 10-17 years with acute myeloid leukemia, due to receive a stem cell transplant. Both conserved end residues are part of each CDR3. D genes are given only for firm matches. Not all rows give a size; the values are once, few, many and, for expanded clones, a class.

>TRBJ1-1|many|15|TRBD1|TRBV5-1
TGCGCCAGCAGCTTGGAGGGGGCCACTAACACTGAAGCTTTCTTT
CASSLEGATNTEAFF
>TRBJ2-5|many|16|TRBD2|TRBV7-9
TGTGCCAGCAGCTTAGATCGCCTAGCGGGGAAAGAGACCCAGTACTTC
CASSLDRLAGKETQYF
>TRBJ2-4|many|14|TRBD1|TRBV5-1
TGCGCCAGCAGCTCCGGACAGGGGGTGGACATTCAGTACTTC
CASSSGQGVDIQYF
>TRBJ2-2|many|16|.|TRBV24-1
TGTGCCACCAGTGATTTGTCCCCGAAGGACACCGGGGAGCTGTTTTTT
CATSDLSPKDTGELFF
>TRBJ2-3|many|13|.|TRBV7-8
TGTGCCAGCAGCCTGTCGACCACAGATACGCAGTATTTT
CASSLSTTDTQYF
>TRBJ2-7|many|14|TRBD1|TRBV28
TGTGCCAGCAGTGGGACAGGGGGTGAGGACGAGCAGTACTTC
CASSGTGGEDEQYF
>TRBJ1-2|.|15|.|TRBV4-3
TGCGCCAGCAGCCAAGAGCCCGGAGGGGGCTATGGCTACACCTTC
CASSQEPGGGYGYTF
>TRBJ1-6|many|14|.|TRBV5-1
TGCGCCAGCAGCCCCAAGGGGTCAGCATCACCCCTCCACTTT
CASSPKGSASPLHF
>TRBJ1-2|many|11|.|TRBV29-1
TGCAGCGTCAGGGGTGTGGGTGGCTACACCTTC
CSVRGVGGYTF
>TRBJ2-1|.|13|TRBD2|TRBV10-1
TGCGCCAGCAGCGGAGCGGGGGGCAATGAGCAGTTCTTC
CASSGAGGNEQFF
>TRBJ1-6|many|15|.|TRBV5-1
TGCGCCAGCAGTCATGGACGGAACTATAATTCACCCCTCCACTTT
CASSHGRNYNSPLHF
>TRBJ1-3|few|14|.|TRBV7-9
TGTGCCAGCAGCGTCCTTAGACCAGGAAACACCATATATTTT
CASSVLRPGNTIYF
>TRBJ2-3|many|15|TRBD1|TRBV5-1
TGCGCCAGCAGCTTCTTACCGGGACAGACAGATACGCAGTATTTT
CASSFLPGQTDTQYF
>TRBJ2-1|many|18|.|TRBV4-3
TGCGCCAGCAGCCAAGATCTTGGTGCCGGGAGCTCCTACAATGAGCAGTTCTTC
CASSQDLGAGSSYNEQFF
>TRBJ2-2|.|14|TRBD1|TRBV11-2
TGTGCCAGCAGCGACAGGGACGGCACCGGGGAGCTGTTTTTT
CASSDRDGTGELFF
>TRBJ1-6|many|13|.|TRBV20-1
TGCAGTGCTAGTGGACCTCAGAATTCACCCCTCCACTTT
CSASGPQNSPLHF
>TRBJ2-1|many|15|TRBD2|TRBV27
TGTGCCAGCAGTTTTGGGGGACTAGCGGGGGATGAGCCGTTCTTC
CASSFGGLAGDEPFF
>TRBJ1-2|many|14|.|TRBV12-3/TRBV12-4
TGTGCCAGCAGTTTAGCCGAAGGGGGAGGTGGCTACACCTTC
CASSLAEGGGGYTF
>TRBJ1-1|many|15|.|TRBV6-5
TGTGCCAGCAGTTCCTACCGGGGCGGGAACACTGAAGCTTTCTTT
CASSSYRGGNTEAFF
>TRBJ1-4|many|13|.|TRBV5-1
TGCGCCAGCAGCTTGGAAACAGGTGAAAAACTGTTTTTT
CASSLETGEKLFF
>TRBJ2-1|many|14|.|TRBV3-1
TGTGCCAGCAGCCAATCGTATAATTACAATGAGCAGTTCTTC
CASSQSYNYNEQFF
>TRBJ1-5|many|15|.|TRBV4-1
TGCGCCAGCAGCTCTCTCCGACAGGGCAATCAGCCCCAGCATTTT
CASSSLRQGNQPQHF
>TRBJ1-1|many|15|.|TRBV3-1
TGTGCCAGCAGCCAAGTAGGCCAGTTGAACACTGAAGCTTTCTTT
CASSQVGQLNTEAFF
>TRBJ1-5|many|16|TRBD1|TRBV28
TGTGCCAGCAGTTCAGGGGGCCCCTGGGCGAATCAGCCCCAGCATTTT
CASSSGGPWANQPQHF
>TRBJ1-6|many|14|.|TRBV12-3/TRBV12-4
TGTGCCAGCAGTCGGGGCGGCAATAATTCACCCCTCCACTTT
CASSRGGNNSPLHF
>TRBJ2-2|many|16|.|TRBV12-3/TRBV12-4
TGTGCCAGCAGGTTCCCTAGCAGGGGAGTCACCGGGGAGCTGTTTTTT
CASRFPSRGVTGELFF
>TRBJ2-3|many|14|.|TRBV20-1
TGCAGTGCCAGCCGGGCCTCTTTGCCAGATACGCAGTATTTT
CSASRASLPDTQYF
>TRBJ1-6|.|15|TRBD1|TRBV4-2
TGTGCCAGCAGCCAAGAGGGGACAGGCCGCTCACCCCTCCACTTT
CASSQEGTGRSPLHF